This entry lists 28 T cell receptor beta chains sequenced from one sample in a study of control samples from healthy donors and cancer patients. Assay used: immunoSEQ multiplex PCR; TCRdb lists only in-frame clones, some missing. The table includes 160,000 or so clones, approximately 94% detected once. The specimen was blood. These TCRs come from a woman aged 40 to 55 in good health.

The rearrangement joins TRBV30 to TRBJ2-1, with 11 bases fitting TRBD2. V lost 6 bases to trimming and J lost 3 bases; unmatched junction nucleotides: 10. The germline CDR1 and CDR2 sequences are GTSNPN and SVGIG (reference sequence). This CDR3 comprises 16 residues. CDR3 nucleotide sequence: TGTGCCTGTACTCTAGCGGGAGGCAACCGCTACAATGAGCAGTTCTTC. Encoded protein: CACTLAGGNRYNEQFF.

The V gene is TRBV6-6, the J gene TRBJ2-1, with TRBD2 identical over 13 bases. The CDR3 has 18 residues. CDR1 is MNHNY, CDR2 SVGAGI, per germline (reference sequence). Trimming cost V 5 bases and J 0 bases; bases outside gene matches: 7. This chain's CDR3 is CASSRGTSGMSSYNEQFF. The DNA of the CDR3 is TGTGCCAGCAGTCGAGGGACTAGCGGGATGAGCTCCTACAATGAGCAGTTCTTC.

V and J are TRBV3-1 (or the pseudogene TRBV3-2) and TRBJ1-1; D unclear. CDR1 is LGHDT, CDR2 YNNKEL, per germline (reference sequence). The ends were cut back, 1 base at V and 10 bases at J, with 10 bases in the middle. This CDR3 is 12 amino acids long. CDR3 in DNA: TGTGCCAGCAGCCAAGGGAGGAGAGCAGCTTTCTTT. Amino acids: CASSQGRRAAFF.

The chain employs TRBV3-1 (or the pseudogene TRBV3-2) and TRBJ2-2; D unclear. The CDR3 length is 13 residues. The germline CDR1 and CDR2 sequences are LGHDT and YNNKEL (reference sequence). Trimming left V 2 bases short and J 5 bases short, with 6 bases between. The CDR3 region is CASSQLGTGELFF. The CDR3 nucleotides read TGTGCCAGCAGCCAACTGGGGACCGGGGAGCTGTTTTTT.

The rearrangement joins TRBV6-5 to TRBJ2-5; 7 bases are a match to TRBD1. With V trimmed by 6 bases and J by 5 bases, 6 bases remained unmatched. The CDR3 spans 13 residues. Germline assignment: CDR1 MNHEY and CDR2 SVGAGI. The CDR3 nucleotides are TGTGCCAGCAGGCAGACAGGGACGGAGACCCAGTACTTC. It yields the protein CASRQTGTETQYF.

Details on this clone: The junction departs from the called germline gene at one end, perhaps through a read error. J is TRBJ1-1 and V is TRBV9, with 10 bases aligning to TRBD1. Germline V gene data show CDR1 as SGDLS and CDR2 as YYNGEE. The CDR3 covers 15 residues. CDR3 residues: CASSVMGQGNAEAFF. Here the CDR3 DNA reads TGTGCCAGCAGCGTCATGGGACAGGGGAACGCTGAAGCTTTCTTT.

The chain couples TRBV10-2 to TRBJ1-5; D uncertain. Looked up from germline, CDR1 is WSHSY and CDR2 is SAAADI. V dropped 8 bases and J dropped 7 bases, with 18 bases sitting between them. This CDR3 spans 14 amino acids. The CDR3 DNA follows: TGCGCCAGCTCTCAACGGCAGGTGATCCAGCCCCAGCATTTT. This codes for CASSQRQVIQPQHF.

J is TRBJ1-2 and V is TRBV2, with unresolved D. Per the germline V gene, CDR1 is SNHLY and CDR2 is FYNNEI. The CDR3 covers 12 residues. V lost 5 bases to trimming and J lost 2 bases, with 6 bases between them. The DNA for the CDR3 is TGTGCCAGCAGTAACAAGAACTATGGCTACACCTTC. It yields the protein CASSNKNYGYTF. Full variable domain (rest looked up from reference TRBV2 and TRBJ1-2): EPEVTQTPSHQVTQMGQEVILRCVPISNHLYFYWYRQILGQKVEFLVSFYNNEISEKSEIFDDQFSVERPDGSNFTLKIRSTKLEDSAMYFCASSNKNYGYTFGSGTRLTVV.

The CDR3: CASSVQTNNEQFF. The CDR3 coding sequence is TGTGCCAGCAGCGTACAGACGAACAATGAGCAGTTCTTC. This sequence joins TRBV9 and TRBJ2-1; no clear D. The CDR3 extends over 13 amino acids. From germline, CDR1 is SGDLS and CDR2 YYNGEE. V was trimmed by 1 base and J by 5 bases, leaving 7 bases between them.

The gene calls are TRBV18 and TRBJ1-5; no definite D call. Germline lookup yields CDR1 KGHSH and CDR2 LQKENI. The CDR3 covers 12 residues. V lost 8 bases to trimming and J lost 6 bases, with 11 bases between them. CDR3: CASQSEGQPQHF. CDR3 DNA: TGTGCCAGCCAGAGCGAGGGTCAGCCCCAGCATTTT.

The rearrangement joins TRBV5-1 to TRBJ1-6; D not certain. From germline, CDR1 is SGHRS and CDR2 YFSETQ. Between the trimmed V and J ends, which lost 4 bases and 0 bases, there was a span of 11 bases. This CDR3 contains 16 residues. CDR3 nucleotide sequence: TGCGCCAGCAGCCGGACGGAGAGCTCCTATAATTCACCCCTCCACTTT. It yields the protein CASSRTESSYNSPLHF.

The J gene is TRBJ1-6, the V gene TRBV21-1. TRBV21-1 is a documented pseudogene. This CDR3 contains 19 residues. The chain's CDR3 is CASCHAEGAGKRYNSPLHF. CDR3 bases: TGTGCCAGCTGTCACGCGGAGGGCGCAGGTAAACGTTATAATTCACCCCTCCACTTT.

This chain connects TRBV19 to TRBJ1-6, with D tentatively TRBD1 (6 bases). V was cut by 6 bases and J by 0 bases, with 9 bases left in between. The length of the CDR3 is 15 residues. The germline V gene encodes CDR1 LNHDA and CDR2 SQIVND (reference sequence). The CDR3 sequence: CASSVQGSYNSPLHF. The CDR3 coding sequence is TGTGCCAGTAGCGTACAGGGCTCCTATAATTCACCCCTCCACTTT.

This clone has only one observation. V and J are TRBV19 and TRBJ1-1; D might be TRBD1 (5 bases). Germline CDR1 is LNHDA and CDR2 is SQIVND (reference sequence). The length of the CDR3 is 14 residues. V lost 3 bases and J lost 4, with 12 bases in between. Written as DNA, the CDR3 is TGTGCCAGTAGTATTATCGGGGGGGGCACTGAAGCTTTCTTT. This translates into CASSIIGGGTEAFF.

The J gene is TRBJ2-1, the V gene TRBV9; tentatively, D is TRBD1 (6 bases). V was pared by 4 bases and J by 8 bases, with 16 bases between. The length of the CDR3 is 14 residues. Germline assignment: CDR1 SGDLS and CDR2 YYNGEE. CDR3 sequence reads: CASSPSQGWDEQFF. The CDR3 nucleotides are TGTGCCAGCAGCCCCTCACAGGGATGGGATGAGCAGTTCTTC.

The CDR3 region has the DNA TGTGCCAGCAGAAGAAACACTGAAGCTTTCTTT. Protein sequence: CASRRNTEAFF. The gene calls are TRBV27 and TRBJ1-1; no reliable D call. V lost 6 bases and J lost 2, with 4 bases in between. The CDR3 is made up of 11 amino acids. Germline CDR1 reads MNHEY; CDR2 reads SMNVEV (reference sequence).

V and J are TRBV11-2 and TRBJ1-2; D is unclear. This CDR3 region has 14 residues. Germline assignment: CDR1 SGHAT and CDR2 FQNNGV. Between the trimmed V and J ends, which lost 1 base and 4 bases, there was a span of 10 bases. CDR3 in DNA: TGTGCCAGCAGCTTAGGGGTTCTCACCTATGGCTACACCTTC. This translates into CASSLGVLTYGYTF. Complete variable domain (other parts from reference TRBV11-2 and TRBJ1-2): EAGVAQSPRYKIIEKRQSVAFWCNPISGHATLYWYQQILGQGPKLLIQFQNNGVVDDSQLPKDRFSAERLKGVDSTLKIQPAKLEDSAVYLCASSLGVLTYGYTFGSGTRLTVV.

V usage is TRBV7-9 and J usage is TRBJ1-1; the D gene is possibly TRBD1 (6 bases). This CDR3 has 15 amino acids. The V gene lost 2 bases and the J gene lost 1 base, with 11 bases spanning the gap. Germline V gene lookup returns CDR1 SEHNR and CDR2 FQNEAQ (reference sequence). DNA for the CDR3: TGTGCCAGCAGCTTAACCGGGGGCGCGAACACTGAAGCTTTCTTT. Translated: CASSLTGGANTEAFF.

The gene calls are TRBV11-3 and TRBJ2-7; weak D call: TRBD2 (5 bases). CDR3 size: 14 residues. Germline lookup yields CDR1 SGHNT and CDR2 YENEEA. Trimming pared 5 bases from V and 5 bases from J, leaving 16 bases between. CDR3 sequence reads: CASSKSGARDEQYF. CDR3 in DNA: TGTGCCAGCAGCAAAAGCGGTGCCCGCGACGAGCAGTACTTC.

V gene TRBV6-5 combines with J gene TRBJ1-2, with a weak D call TRBD1 (5 bases). The germline gives CDR1 MNHEY, CDR2 SVGAGI. The CDR3 is 12 amino acids. Trimming pared 6 bases from V and 6 bases from J, leaving 11 bases between. Written as DNA, the CDR3 is TGTGCCAGCAGCGATCGGGACCATGGCTACACCTTC. Its protein is CASSDRDHGYTF.

The chain carries TRBV7-2 and TRBJ2-1, with D unclear. This CDR3 region has 16 residues. The germline gives CDR1 SGHTA, CDR2 FQGNSA. V lost 3 bases, J lost 0 bases, and 12 bases lay in between. The CDR3 sequence is CASSLTGYSSYNEQFF. The CDR3 bases are TGTGCCAGCAGCTTGACTGGCTACAGCTCCTACAATGAGCAGTTCTTC.

The chain recombines TRBV7-2 with TRBJ1-4; TRBD1 agrees at 9 bases. V lost 5 bases to trimming and J lost 7 bases; unmatched junction nucleotides: 8. From germline, CDR1 is SGHTA and CDR2 FQGNSA. The CDR3 runs 15 residues. The CDR3 loop reads CASSRVQGASEKLFF. CDR3 DNA sequence: TGTGCCAGCAGCCGTGTACAGGGGGCGAGTGAAAAACTGTTTTTT.

This sequence joins TRBV6-5 and TRBJ1-2; D possibly corresponds to TRBD1 (5 bases). V was shortened by 0 bases and J by 2 bases, with 10 bases between the two germline ends. The CDR3 is 15 residues long. CDR1 is MNHEY, CDR2 SVGAGI, per germline. CDR3 DNA: TGTGCCAGCAGTTACTCCGGGACGGCAAACTATGGCTACACCTTC. Its translation is CASSYSGTANYGYTF.

The V call is TRBV5-6, the J call TRBJ2-7; 7 bases are shared with TRBD1. The CDR3 contains 15 residues. Germline V CDR1 and CDR2: SGHDT, YYEEEE. J was trimmed by 6 bases and V by 4 bases; bases with no gene match: 13. In DNA form, the CDR3 reads TGTGCCAGCAGCACCCCGGGACAGAACCTAGGCGAGCAGTACTTC. As protein: CASSTPGQNLGEQYF.

The chain employs TRBV2 and TRBJ2-3; 7 bases agree with TRBD2. The CDR3 length is 13 residues. CDR1 and CDR2 (germline): SNHLY, FYNNEI. The V gene end was trimmed by 7 bases and the J gene end by 6 bases; junction bases not matched to a gene: 7. CDR3: CASKWTRDDTQYF. CDR3 in DNA: TGTGCCAGCAAATGGACTAGAGACGATACGCAGTATTTT. The full variable domain, completed using reference TRBV2 and TRBJ2-3, is EPEVTQTPSHQVTQMGQEVILRCVPISNHLYFYWYRQILGQKVEFLVSFYNNEISEKSEIFDDQFSVERPDGSNFTLKIRSTKLEDSAMYFCASKWTRDDTQYFGPGTRLTVL.

The V gene is TRBV18, the J gene TRBJ1-2; perhaps TRBD1 as D (6 bases). CDR3 length: 14 residues. V was clipped by 1 base and J by 0 bases, with 6 bases between them. CDR1 is KGHSH, CDR2 LQKENI, per germline. CDR3 DNA: TGTGCCAGCTCACCACGGACAGCTAACTATGGCTACACCTTC. Its translation is CASSPRTANYGYTF.

V usage is TRBV7-8 and J usage is TRBJ1-6, with 7 bases lining up with TRBD1. V lost 5 bases, J lost 3 bases, and 4 bases stayed unmatched. The CDR3 loop spans 15 amino acids. Germline CDR1 and CDR2: SGHVS and FQNEAQ. The CDR3 protein is CASSQNRGYNSPLHF. CDR3 DNA sequence: TGTGCCAGCAGCCAAAACAGGGGCTATAATTCACCCCTCCACTTT.

The chain recombines TRBV4-3 with TRBJ2-7; D unresolved. CDR1 and CDR2 (germline): LGHNA, YSLEER. The V end was cut by 2 bases, the J end by 0 bases, with 8 bases between. The CDR3 extends over 14 amino acids. CDR3 sequence: CASSQQENSYEQYF. CDR3 DNA: TGCGCCAGCAGCCAACAGGAAAACTCCTACGAGCAGTACTTC.